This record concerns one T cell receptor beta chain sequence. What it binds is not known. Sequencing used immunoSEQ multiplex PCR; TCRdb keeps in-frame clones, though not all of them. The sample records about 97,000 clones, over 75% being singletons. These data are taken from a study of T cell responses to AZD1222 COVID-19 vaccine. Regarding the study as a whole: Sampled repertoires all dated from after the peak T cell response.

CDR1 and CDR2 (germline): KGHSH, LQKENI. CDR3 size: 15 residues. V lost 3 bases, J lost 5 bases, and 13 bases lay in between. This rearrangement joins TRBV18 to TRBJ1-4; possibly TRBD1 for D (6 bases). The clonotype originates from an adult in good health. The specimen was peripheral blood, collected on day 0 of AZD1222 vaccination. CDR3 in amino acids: CASSPTGTRNEKLFF. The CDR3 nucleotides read TGTGCCAGCTCACCGACCGGGACAAGAAATGAAAAACTGTTTTTT.